The source of this T cell receptor (beta chain) is a study of shared clonotypes between healthy human individuals. Study-level findings and limits: For sorted subsets, rarefaction showed incomplete sequencing despite large depth. The sharing of about 5% of naive CD4 clonotypes was seen across a handful of donors.

Germline values: CDR1 MGHDK, CDR2 SYGVNS. V gave up 3 bases and J gave up 5 bases, with 14 bases separating them. The CDR3 totals 14 residues. With respect to this clone: Its target is unknown.

Clones were sequenced by immunoSEQ multiplex PCR, and TCRdb holds only the in-frame ones, with some missing. The sample includes about 690,000 clones, 90% of them seen just once. This receptor was taken from a man aged 18-30 years in good health. Some clones in this sample may be carry-over from other donors' samples. This chain links TRBV25-1 with TRBJ2-7; unclear D gene. Sequenced sample: memory CD8+ T cells from PBMCs. Subset given: CD45RO+ cells pooled with CCR7-negative TemRA cells. The CDR3 region is CASSDLHREDEQYF. In DNA, the CDR3 is TGTGCCAGCAGTGACCTTCACCGAGAGGACGAGCAGTACTTC.